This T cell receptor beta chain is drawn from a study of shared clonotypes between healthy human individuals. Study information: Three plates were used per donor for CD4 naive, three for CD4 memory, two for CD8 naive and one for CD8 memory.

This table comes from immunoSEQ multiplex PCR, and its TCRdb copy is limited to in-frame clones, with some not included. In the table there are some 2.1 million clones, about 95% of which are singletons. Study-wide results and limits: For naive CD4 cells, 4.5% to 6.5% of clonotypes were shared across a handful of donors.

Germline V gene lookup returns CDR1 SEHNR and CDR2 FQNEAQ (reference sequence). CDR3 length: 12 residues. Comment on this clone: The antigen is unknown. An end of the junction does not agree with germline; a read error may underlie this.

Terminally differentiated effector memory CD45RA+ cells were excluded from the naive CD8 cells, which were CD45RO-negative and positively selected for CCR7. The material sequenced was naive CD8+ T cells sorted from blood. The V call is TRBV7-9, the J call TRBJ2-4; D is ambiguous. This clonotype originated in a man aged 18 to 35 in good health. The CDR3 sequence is CASSLGRPPGDF. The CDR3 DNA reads TGTGCCAGCAGCTTAGGGAGACCCCCTGGGGACTTC.